This entry lists 21 T cell receptor beta chains sequenced from one sample in a study of blood T cell repertoires in COVID-19. Produced via immunoSEQ multiplex PCR; TCRdb's table is partial and in-frame only. The profile covers about 270,000 clones, with roughly 90% appearing a single time and 12% taken by the ten largest. Sequenced input: peripheral blood. These receptors originate from a woman aged 30 to 39 with COVID-19, enrolled during active disease.

This sequence joins TRBV6-5 and TRBJ1-4; weak D call: TRBD1 (5 bases). V lost 2 bases, J lost 8 bases, and 12 bases lay in between. Germline V gives CDR1 MNHEY, CDR2 SVGAGI. The CDR3 runs to 14 residues. This chain's CDR3 is CASSYGGFEEKLFF. CDR3 coding DNA: TGTGCCAGCAGTTACGGGGGGTTTGAGGAAAAACTGTTTTTT.

This rearrangement joins TRBV18 to TRBJ2-3, with 8 bases identical to TRBD2. CDR3 size: 16 residues. With 2 bases clipped from V and 5 bases from J, the junction kept 9 bases outside the gene matches. Germline V gene data show CDR1 as KGHSH and CDR2 as LQKENI. The CDR3 bases are TGTGCCAGCTCACCAGGGACCGGGGGGGCAGGAGATACGCAGTATTTT. Translating it yields CASSPGTGGAGDTQYF.

The chain recombines TRBV5-1 with TRBJ1-2; TRBD1 aligns across 12 bases. V gave up 3 bases and J gave up 7 bases; unmatched junction bases: 10. This CDR3 has 16 residues. The germline gives CDR1 SGHRS, CDR2 YFSETQ. CDR3 sequence (DNA): TGCGCCAGCAGCTCGCAATCGGGACAGGGGGCAAGTGGCTACACCTTC. Protein: CASSSQSGQGASGYTF.

The V gene is TRBV2, the J gene TRBJ2-5; D ambiguous. This CDR3 has 12 residues. CDR1 SNHLY and CDR2 FYNNEI come from the germline V gene. The V gene lost 8 bases and the J gene lost 7 bases, with 14 bases spanning the gap. DNA of the CDR3: TGTGCCAGCCTAATCGATAGTGGGACCCAGTACTTC. This gives the protein CASLIDSGTQYF.

This chain uses TRBV5-4 with TRBJ2-4; 8 bases are a match to TRBD2. Germline V CDR1 and CDR2: SGHNT, YYREEE (reference sequence). Germline trimming cut 1 base from V and 0 bases from J; bases unmatched to any gene: 6. The CDR3 consists of 17 residues. This CDR3 is CASSLLSSGRAKNIQYF. CDR3 DNA: TGTGCCAGCAGCTTGTTATCCAGCGGGAGAGCCAAAAACATTCAGTACTTC.

This clone appeared once. The rearrangement joins TRBV18 to TRBJ1-6; TRBD1 is a possible D gene (5 bases). The germline V and J ends were trimmed by 4 bases and 7 bases, with 14 bases remaining between them. Looked up from germline, CDR1 is KGHSH and CDR2 is LQKENI. This CDR3 contains 15 residues. CDR3 protein: CASSLQTVRNSPLHF. DNA for the CDR3: TGTGCCAGCTCACTACAGACAGTCCGGAATTCACCCCTCCACTTT. The whole variable domain, filled in from reference TRBV18 and TRBJ1-6, reads NAGVMQNPRHLVRRRGQEARLRCSPMKGHSHVYWYRQLPEEGLKFMVYLQKENIIDESGMPKERFSAEFPKEGPSILRIQQVVRGDSAAYFCASSLQTVRNSPLHFGNGTRLTVT.

The chain links TRBV3-1 (or the pseudogene TRBV3-2) to TRBJ2-7, with 10 bases aligning to TRBD2. Per germline, CDR1 LGHDT and CDR2 YNNKEL (reference sequence). V was pared by 4 bases and J by 9 bases, with 3 bases of the junction left unmatched. The CDR3 has 12 residues. In DNA form, the CDR3 reads TGTGCCAGCAGCCGTACTAGCGGGGTGCAGTACTTC. Amino acid sequence: CASSRTSGVQYF.

V and J are TRBV4-1 and TRBJ2-7, with a weak D call TRBD1 (6 bases). The CDR3 has 17 residues. The germline CDR1 and CDR2 sequences are MGHRA and YSYEKL. V was cut by 4 bases and J by 1 base, with 20 bases left in between. CDR3 loop: CASSRGENRARSYEQYF. Written as DNA, the CDR3 is TGCGCCAGCAGCCGGGGCGAGAACAGGGCCCGATCCTACGAGCAGTACTTC.

V is TRBV10-3 and J is TRBJ1-2; perhaps TRBD1 as D (5 bases). Deletions cut 8 bases from V and 2 bases from J, with 12 bases between. Germline lookup yields CDR1 ENHRY and CDR2 SYGVKD. This CDR3 has 13 residues. CDR3 bases: TGTGCCATCCAGGGTAAGGGGAACTATGGCTACACCTTC. This codes for CAIQGKGNYGYTF.

The rearrangement uses TRBV6-5 and TRBJ2-7, with TRBD2 as a possible D gene (5 bases). Germline assignment: CDR1 MNHEY and CDR2 SVGAGI. With 6 bases removed from V and 4 bases from J, the gap between germline ends came to 16 bases. The CDR3 has 14 amino acids. The CDR3 loop is CASSDVRGRYEQYF. CDR3 DNA sequence: TGTGCCAGCAGCGATGTCCGGGGAAGGTACGAGCAGTACTTC.

The chain links TRBV7-6 to TRBJ2-5, with a possible D match to TRBD2 (6 bases). Germline V gene lookup returns CDR1 SGHVS and CDR2 FNYEAQ. The V and J ends lost 1 base and 5 bases respectively, with 14 bases between them. There are 15 residues in the CDR3. CDR3 amino acids: CASSLVGGRGETQYF. The CDR3 nucleotides read TGTGCCAGCAGCTTAGTTGGGGGTCGGGGGGAGACCCAGTACTTC.

The rearrangement joins TRBV5-4 to TRBJ2-2; D is possibly TRBD1 (5 bases). Germline V gives CDR1 SGHNT, CDR2 YYREEE (reference sequence). The V end lost 4 bases, the J end lost 1 base, and 11 bases lay between the germline ends. The CDR3 runs 15 residues. Here the CDR3 DNA reads TGTGCCAGCAGCCCCATAAGGGGGAACACCGGGGAGCTGTTTTTT. Translated, it gives CASSPIRGNTGELFF.

The table lists this clone with a count of one. The chain joins TRBV11-2 to TRBJ2-2; 7 bases map to TRBD2. This CDR3 spans 15 amino acids. Germline V gives CDR1 SGHAT, CDR2 FQNNGV. V dropped 5 bases and J dropped 7; count of bases not matched to a gene: 10. The CDR3 loop is CASSLQRGRGGELFF. The CDR3 coding sequence is TGTGCCAGCAGCCTCCAGCGGGGACGCGGCGGGGAGCTGTTTTTT.

J is TRBJ1-2 and V is TRBV5-4, with D tentatively TRBD1 (6 bases). In germline, CDR1 is SGHNT, CDR2 YYREEE (reference sequence). The V end lost 1 base, the J end lost 2 bases, and 12 bases lay between the germline ends. CDR3 size: 15 residues. CDR3 loop: CASSLRNRENYGYTF. The CDR3 DNA is TGTGCCAGCAGCTTGCGAAACAGGGAAAACTATGGCTACACCTTC.

The chain has TRBV5-8 and TRBJ2-2; D might be TRBD1 (6 bases). The germline V and J ends were trimmed by 2 bases and 4 bases, with 12 bases remaining between them. Germline CDR1 and CDR2: SGHTS and YDEGEE. CDR3 length: 15 amino acids. CDR3 amino acids: CASSLQGFGTGELFF. CDR3 in DNA: TGTGCCAGCAGCTTACAGGGATTTGGCACCGGGGAGCTGTTTTTT.

The chain employs TRBV14 and TRBJ1-2, with TRBD1 matching over 7 bases. The CDR3 is made up of 13 amino acids. J was trimmed by 4 bases and V by 5 bases; bases with no gene match: 4. The germline V gene has CDR1 SGHDN and CDR2 FVKESK. The CDR3 here is CASSLQGFYGYTF. The CDR3 DNA reads TGTGCCAGCAGCTTACAGGGGTTCTATGGCTACACCTTC.

This chain links TRBV5-5 with TRBJ2-3; the D gene is possibly TRBD1 (6 bases). CDR3 size: 14 residues. Deletions cut 2 bases from V and 14 bases from J, with 21 bases between. The germline V gene encodes CDR1 SGHKS and CDR2 YYEKEE (reference sequence). Written as DNA, the CDR3 is TGTGCCAGCAGCTTTACCCTACTTAGAGGGGGTTCGTATTTT. Translated: CASSFTLLRGGSYF.

The J gene is TRBJ1-2, the V gene TRBV9; tentative D call: TRBD1 (5 bases). CDR1 and CDR2 from the germline V gene are SGDLS and YYNGEE. The CDR3 extends over 16 amino acids. Trimming removed 4 bases at V and 0 bases at J, with 16 bases between. The CDR3 DNA reads as TGTGCCAGCAGCCCGAGAGCGGGGGGAGCTAACTATGGCTACACCTTC. Translating gives CASSPRAGGANYGYTF.

The chain uses TRBV7-2 and TRBJ2-2, with no clear D. The CDR3 has 16 amino acids. V lost 9 bases to trimming and J lost 2 bases, with 19 bases between them. Looked up from germline, CDR1 is SGHTA and CDR2 is FQGNSA. The CDR3 DNA reads TGTGCCAGACCTGGAAGAAAAACACTAAACACCGGGGAGCTGTTTTTT. It encodes CARPGRKTLNTGELFF.

The chain recombines TRBV24-1 with TRBJ2-5; no clear D gene. V lost 6 bases and J lost 1, with 8 bases in between. Germline V lookup: CDR1 KGHDR, CDR2 SFDVKD. The CDR3 has 13 residues. The chain's CDR3 is CATSPKLQETQYF. CDR3 nucleotides: TGTGCCACCAGTCCGAAACTCCAAGAGACCCAGTACTTC.

This clone was counted once. The chain links TRBV3-1 (or the pseudogene TRBV3-2) to TRBJ2-2, with D perhaps TRBD1 (6 bases). The germline V gene encodes CDR1 LGHDT and CDR2 YNNKEL (reference sequence). The CDR3 runs to 15 residues. Trimming took off 1 base at V and 7 bases at J, with 13 bases between the two ends. DNA of the CDR3: TGTGCCAGCAGCCAAGTCGTGGGGGCTAACGGGGAGCTGTTTTTT. Translated: CASSQVVGANGELFF.